This T cell receptor (beta chain) was sequenced for a study of blood T cell repertoires in COVID-19. V lost 4 bases to trimming and J lost 4 bases, with 8 bases between them. The CDR3 extends over 11 amino acids. Germline V CDR1 and CDR2: SQVTM, ANQGSEA. Clones were sequenced by immunoSEQ multiplex PCR, and TCRdb holds only the in-frame ones, with some missing. The table includes around 250,000 clones, 84% detected once. This receptor was obtained from a woman in her thirties or forties who had recovered from COVID-19. Specimen: peripheral blood. The chain combines TRBV29-1 with TRBJ2-7, with D uncertain. CDR3 sequence reads: CSVATAYEQYF. The CDR3, as DNA: TGCAGCGTTGCAACAGCTTACGAGCAGTACTTC.